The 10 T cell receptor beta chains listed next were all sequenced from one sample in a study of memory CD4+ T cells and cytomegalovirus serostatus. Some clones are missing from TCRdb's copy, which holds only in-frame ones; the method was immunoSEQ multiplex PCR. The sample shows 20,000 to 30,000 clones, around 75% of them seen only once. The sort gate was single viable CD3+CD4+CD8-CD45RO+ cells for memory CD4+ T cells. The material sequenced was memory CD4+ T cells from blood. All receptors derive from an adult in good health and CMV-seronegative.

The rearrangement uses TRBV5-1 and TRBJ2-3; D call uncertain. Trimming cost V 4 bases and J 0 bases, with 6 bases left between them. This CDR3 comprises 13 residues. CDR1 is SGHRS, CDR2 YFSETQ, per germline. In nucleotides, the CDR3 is TGCGCCAGCAGCACCGGTAGCACAGATACGCAGTATTTT. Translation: CASSTGSTDTQYF.

The CDR3 loop is CASSLVSTGSSYNEQFF. As DNA, the CDR3 is TGTGCCAGCAGCTTAGTATCCACGGGGAGCTCCTACAATGAGCAGTTCTTC. The chain uses TRBV7-2 and TRBJ2-1; maybe TRBD2 (5 bases). Between the trimmed V and J ends, which lost 1 base and 0 bases, there was a span of 13 bases. The germline gives CDR1 SGHTA, CDR2 FQGNSA. This CDR3 comprises 17 residues.

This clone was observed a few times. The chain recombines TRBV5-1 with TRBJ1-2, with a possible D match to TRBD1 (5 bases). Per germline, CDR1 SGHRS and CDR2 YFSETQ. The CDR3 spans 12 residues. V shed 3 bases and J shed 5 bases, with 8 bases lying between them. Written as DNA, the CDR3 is TGCGCCAGCAGCTCCGGGACTTATGGCTACACCTTC. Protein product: CASSSGTYGYTF.

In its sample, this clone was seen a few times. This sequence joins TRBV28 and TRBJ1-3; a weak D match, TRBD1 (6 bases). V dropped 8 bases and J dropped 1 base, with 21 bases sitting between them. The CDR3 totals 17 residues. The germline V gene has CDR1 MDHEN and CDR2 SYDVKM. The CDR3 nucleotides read TGTGCCAGCCTCCAATATTCCGGACAGCCATCTGGAAACACCATATATTTT. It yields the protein CASLQYSGQPSGNTIYF. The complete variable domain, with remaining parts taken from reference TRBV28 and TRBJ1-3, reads DVKVTQSSRYLVKRTGEKVFLECVQDMDHENMFWYRQDPGLGLRLIYFSYDVKMKEKGDIPEGYSVSREKKERFSLILESASTNQTSMYLCASLQYSGQPSGNTIYFGEGSWLTVV.

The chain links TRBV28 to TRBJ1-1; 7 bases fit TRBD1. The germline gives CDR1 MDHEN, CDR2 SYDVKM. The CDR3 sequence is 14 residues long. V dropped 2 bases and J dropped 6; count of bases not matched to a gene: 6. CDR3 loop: CASSLVGGGPEAFF. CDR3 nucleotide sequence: TGTGCCAGCAGTTTAGTTGGAGGGGGCCCTGAAGCTTTCTTT. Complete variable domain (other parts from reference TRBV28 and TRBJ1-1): DVKVTQSSRYLVKRTGEKVFLECVQDMDHENMFWYRQDPGLGLRLIYFSYDVKMKEKGDIPEGYSVSREKKERFSLILESASTNQTSMYLCASSLVGGGPEAFFGQGTRLTVV.

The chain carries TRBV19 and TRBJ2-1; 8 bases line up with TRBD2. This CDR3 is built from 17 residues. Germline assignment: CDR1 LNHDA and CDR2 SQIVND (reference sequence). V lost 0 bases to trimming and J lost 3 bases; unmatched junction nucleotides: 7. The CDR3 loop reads CASSIELAVLGYNEQFF. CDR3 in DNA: TGTGCCAGTAGTATAGAACTAGCGGTTCTAGGCTACAATGAGCAGTTCTTC. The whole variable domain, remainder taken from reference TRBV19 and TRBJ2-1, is DGGITQSPKYLFRKEGQNVTLSCEQNLNHDAMYWYRQDPGQGLRLIYYSQIVNDFQKGDIAEGYSVSREKKESFPLTVTSAQKNPTAFYLCASSIELAVLGYNEQFFGPGTRLTVL.

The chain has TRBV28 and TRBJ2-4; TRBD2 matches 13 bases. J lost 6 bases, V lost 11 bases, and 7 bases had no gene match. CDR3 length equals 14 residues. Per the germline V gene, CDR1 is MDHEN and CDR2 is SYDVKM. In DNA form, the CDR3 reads TGTGCCGGACGACTAGCGGGGGGCGGAAACATTCAGTACTTC. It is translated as CAGRLAGGGNIQYF.

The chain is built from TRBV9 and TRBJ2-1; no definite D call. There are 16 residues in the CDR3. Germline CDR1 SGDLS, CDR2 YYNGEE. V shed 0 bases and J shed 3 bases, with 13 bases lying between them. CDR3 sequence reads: CASSVGISTLYNEQFF. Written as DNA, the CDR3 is TGTGCCAGCAGCGTAGGAATCTCGACTCTCTACAATGAGCAGTTCTTC.

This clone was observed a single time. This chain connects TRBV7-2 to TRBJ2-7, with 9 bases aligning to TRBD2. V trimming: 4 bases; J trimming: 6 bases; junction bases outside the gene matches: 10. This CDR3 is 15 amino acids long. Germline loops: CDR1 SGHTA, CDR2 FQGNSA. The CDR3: CASSSSAGGKGEQYF. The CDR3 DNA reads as TGTGCCAGCAGCTCCTCAGCGGGGGGTAAGGGCGAGCAGTACTTC.

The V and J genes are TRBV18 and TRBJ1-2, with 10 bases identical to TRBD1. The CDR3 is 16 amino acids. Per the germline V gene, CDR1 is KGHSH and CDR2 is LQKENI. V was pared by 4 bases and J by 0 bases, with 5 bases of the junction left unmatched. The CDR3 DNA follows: TGTGCCAGCTCACTGGGGACAGGGGAAACTAACTATGGCTACACCTTC. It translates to CASSLGTGETNYGYTF.